Here is one T cell receptor beta chain with its context. The antigen remains unidentified. These data originate in a study of OX40 agonist ivuxolimab in advanced cancers. Study-wide context: The patients received agonistic anti-OX40 (CD134) antibody ivuxolimab. General observations from the study: Expanded peripheral T cell antigen specificity was not determined. The mean number of expanded clones was higher in CD8+ T cells than in CD4+.

Trimming took off 2 bases at V and 5 bases at J, with 8 bases between the two ends. This CDR3 is built from 12 residues. Germline CDR1 reads SGHRS; CDR2 reads YFSETQ. Sequenced by immunoSEQ multiplex PCR; TCRdb stores in-frame clones only, minus some. Here the sample spans about 93,000 clones, 90% to 95% being singletons. The chain recombines TRBV5-1 with TRBJ2-7, with D uncertain. Source: CD4+ or CD8+ T cells sorted from blood, taken in a trial of the OX40 agonist ivuxolimab. This TCR came from an adult with an advanced solid tumor such as melanoma, head and neck, liver or kidney cancer. This CDR3 is CASSLSTNEQYF. CDR3 coding DNA: TGCGCCAGCAGCTTATCTACTAACGAGCAGTACTTC.